This entry lists 24 T cell receptor beta chains sequenced from one sample in a study of tumor and adjacent non-tumor tissue in lung cancer (dated by TCRdb to 2016 to 2018). Library creation used multiplex PCR. Data came from an Illumina HiSeq 2500. Following protocols modified from ARM-PCR, the researchers constructed TCRbeta libraries through three rounds of nested PCR with primers (Table S4). TCRdb passed the public sequencing reads through fastp at Q25 and MiXCR, retaining productive beta sequences. CDR3 protein duplicates are merged, each entry listing the most common genes and DNA. Here the sample has approximately 110,000 distinct CDR3 sequences; roughly 73% occur a single time. The ten largest clones represent 37% of the sample. RNA was extracted from bulk unsorted tissue and checked for quality with a NanoDrop ND-1000 and an Agilent 2100. Sequencing used lung tumor tissue. The receptors were gathered from a woman aged 55-70 years with non-small cell lung cancer.

This clonotype was recorded many times. The chain combines TRBV20-1 with TRBJ1-2, with 8 bases fitting TRBD1. Germline CDR1 reads DFQATT; CDR2 reads SNEGSKA (reference sequence). V lost 5 bases to trimming and J lost 4 bases; unmatched junction nucleotides: 3. CDR3 length: 12 residues. This CDR3 reads CSADTGGYGYTF. CDR3 nucleotides: TGCAGTGCTGATACAGGGGGCTATGGCTACACCTTC.

As to this clonotype: The conserved final phenylalanine or tryptophan is absent from the CDR3, which likely points to a read error. CDR3 loop: CSAEDLEGVGNEQFS. The CDR3 DNA is TGCAGTGCTGAAGATTTAGAGGGAGTCGGGAATGAGCAGTTCTCC. The rearrangement uses TRBV20-1 and TRBJ2-1; possible D gene TRBD2, 5 bases. V lost 5 bases, J lost 7 bases, and 21 bases lay in between. Germline lookup yields CDR1 DFQATT and CDR2 SNEGSKA (reference sequence). The CDR3 totals 15 residues.

As regards this clonotype: The final CDR3 position lacks the conserved phenylalanine or tryptophan, pointing to a likely read error. The chain links TRBV11-2 to TRBJ2-3; D might be TRBD2 (6 bases). This CDR3 is built from 16 residues. The germline V gene encodes CDR1 SGHAT and CDR2 FQNNGV. Here the CDR3 reads CTSSLAGGTGVDTQYL. The CDR3, as DNA: TGTACCAGCAGCTTAGCTGGGGGAACGGGGGTGGATACGCAGTATTTG.

In regard to this clonotype: Relative to the germline gene, one junction end is altered; a read error may explain this. This chain uses TRBV11-3 with TRBJ2-7; TRBD2 is a possible D gene (5 bases). Germline lookup yields CDR1 SGHNT and CDR2 YENEEA. CDR3 size: 14 residues. The CDR3 nucleotides read TGTGTCAGCAGCATAGATACGGGAACCTACGAGCGATACTTC. Its protein product is CVSSIDTGTYERYF.

The J gene is TRBJ2-1, the V gene TRBV9, with 13 bases matching TRBD2. Germline CDR1 SGDLS, CDR2 YYNGEE. V lost 4 bases, J lost 4 bases, and 5 bases stayed unmatched. This CDR3 comprises 16 residues. CDR3 DNA: TGTGCCAGCAGCTCCGGGACTAGCGGGACGTACAATGAGCAGTTCTTC. It specifies CASSSGTSGTYNEQFF.

This clonotype was seen more than once but under ten times. The chain recombines TRBV5-6 with TRBJ1-2, with D perhaps TRBD1 (5 bases). The CDR3 consists of 14 residues. Germline CDR1 reads SGHDT; CDR2 reads YYEEEE. The germline V and J ends were trimmed by 1 base and 13 bases, with 20 bases remaining between them. The CDR3 DNA reads as TGTGCCAGCAGCTTGTTAGGTTGGGGGTATGACTGCACCTTC. It yields the protein CASSLLGWGYDCTF.

Notes on this clonotype: The junction departs from germline at one end; a sequencing error may be responsible. The chain recombines TRBV6-6 with TRBJ2-7, with a possible D match to TRBD2 (5 bases). The germline CDR1 and CDR2 sequences are MNHNY and SVGAGI (reference sequence). The CDR3 runs to 14 residues. Written as DNA, the CDR3 is TGTGCCAGCGGTTACTCGGATCGAGGGTTCGAGCAGTACTTT. Translating it yields CASGYSDRGFEQYF.

This clonotype was seen once. The CDR3 end shows no conserved phenylalanine or tryptophan, and so a read error is likely. This chain connects TRBV10-3 to TRBJ1-1; 8 bases align to TRBD1. The germline V gene has CDR1 ENHRY and CDR2 SYGVKD. This CDR3 comprises 12 residues. J lost 10 bases, V lost 6 bases, and 7 bases had no gene match. The CDR3 protein is CAISQGARGAFL. The CDR3, as DNA: TGTGCCATCAGCCAGGGGGCCCGTGGAGCTTTCCTT.

Concerning this clonotype itself: A read error may account for a junction end that differs from germline. V usage is TRBV5-5 and J usage is TRBJ1-1; the D is unclear. Germline values: CDR1 SGHKS, CDR2 YYEKEE (reference sequence). The CDR3 contains 16 residues. CDR3: CPSSLTSDPERTEAFF. The CDR3 DNA is TGTCCCAGCAGCTTGACGTCCGACCCTGAGCGCACTGAAGCTTTCTTT.

This clonotype was detected only once. The rearrangement uses TRBV11-2 and TRBJ2-1; D might be TRBD2 (6 bases). V gave up 1 base and J gave up 6 bases, with 25 bases separating them. Germline CDR1 SGHAT, CDR2 FQNNGV. This CDR3 comprises 19 residues. In DNA, the CDR3 is TGTGCCAGCAGCTTAGGGGGTGGGGTAGCGGAGCACATGTCCAATGAGCAGTTCTTC. This sequence encodes CASSLGGGVAEHMSNEQFF. Using reference TRBV11-2 and TRBJ2-1 for the parts outside the CDR3, the full variable domain is EAGVAQSPRYKIIEKRQSVAFWCNPISGHATLYWYQQILGQGPKLLIQFQNNGVVDDSQLPKDRFSAERLKGVDSTLKIQPAKLEDSAVYLCASSLGGGVAEHMSNEQFFGPGTRLTVL.

This clonotype was seen once. Given the absence of the conserved phenylalanine or tryptophan at the CDR3 end, a read error is likely. The rearrangement uses TRBV11-1 and TRBJ2-2; 12 bases fit TRBD2. CDR3 length: 17 amino acids. Germline assignment: CDR1 SGHAT and CDR2 FQDESV (reference sequence). J was trimmed by 7 bases and V by 5 bases; bases with no gene match: 11. The chain's CDR3 is CASSPRLAGEYIGELFS. In nucleotides, the CDR3 is TGTGCCAGCAGCCCGCGACTAGCGGGAGAATACATCGGGGAGCTGTTTTCT.

The chain carries TRBV5-1 and TRBJ1-5, with TRBD1 identical over 7 bases. CDR1 is SGHRS and CDR2 is YFSETQ in the germline V gene. V dropped 0 bases and J dropped 10; count of bases not matched to a gene: 7. The CDR3 loop spans 14 amino acids. The CDR3 loop reads CASSLEGGADPQHF. CDR3 nucleotides: TGCGCCAGCAGCTTGGAAGGGGGCGCGGATCCCCAGCATTTT.

The chain employs TRBV7-2 and TRBJ2-5; no reliable D call. V was clipped by 3 bases and J by 2 bases, with 4 bases between them. Germline lookup yields CDR1 SGHTA and CDR2 FQGNSA. This CDR3 spans 12 amino acids. The CDR3 DNA is TGTGCCAGCAGCTTCCTACAAGAGACCCAGTACTTC. It codes for CASSFLQETQYF. Together with reference TRBV7-2 and TRBJ2-5, the CDR3 gives the full variable domain: GAGVSQSPSNKVTEKGKDVELRCDPISGHTALYWYRQSLGQGLEFLIYFQGNSAPDKSGLPSDRFSAERTGGSVSTLTIQRTQQEDSAVYLCASSFLQETQYFGPGTRLLVL.

As to this clonotype: The conserved phenylalanine or tryptophan normally closing the CDR3 is absent here, so this likely arose from a read error. It is unclear where the CDR3 begins or ends on the DNA, so no DNA is shown, and the CDR3 is as TCRdb lists it. V is TRBV20-1 and J is TRBJ1-2. The CDR3 comprises 12 residues, both ends counted. Germline values: CDR1 DFQATT, CDR2 SNEGSKA (reference sequence). This CDR3 reads CSATPTYYGYSS.

Turning to this clonotype: An end of the junction does not agree with germline; a read error may underlie this. The chain recombines TRBV5-5 with TRBJ1-2, with D unresolved. Germline loops: CDR1 SGHKS, CDR2 YYEKEE (reference sequence). CDR3 length: 14 residues. The CDR3 region is CASSLTDGVYGHTF. DNA for the CDR3: TGTGCCAGCAGCTTAACGGACGGCGTCTATGGCCACACCTTC.

Worth noting for this clonotype: At one end the junction does not follow the germline gene, possibly because of a read error. This chain uses TRBV5-6 with TRBJ2-3; D perhaps matches TRBD1 (5 bases). This CDR3 is built from 16 residues. From germline, CDR1 is SGHDT and CDR2 YYEEEE. The CDR3 DNA sequence: TGTGCCAGCAGCCCAAGGACAATCCGTAGCACGGATACGCAGTATTTT. Its translation: CASSPRTIRSTDTQYF. Supplemented by reference TRBV5-6 and TRBJ2-3, the full variable domain reads DAGVTQSPTHLIKTRGQQVTLRCSPKSGHDTVSWYQQALGQGPQFIFQYYEEEERQRGNFPDRFSGHQFPNYSSELNVNALLLGDSALYLCASSPRTIRSTDTQYFGPGTRLTVL.

With respect to this clonotype: Being one base from a much bigger clone, this may be a read error. The chain links TRBV29-1 to TRBJ2-5; D is uncertain. CDR1 is SQVTM and CDR2 is ANQGSEA in the germline V gene. The CDR3 length is 11 residues. In nucleotides, the CDR3 is TGCAGCGTTCACAGCCAAGAGGCCCAGTACTTC. Its translation: CSVHSQEAQYF.

As concerns this clonotype: An end of the junction does not agree with germline; a read error may underlie this. The chain uses TRBV5-5 and TRBJ2-2; possibly TRBD1 for D (6 bases). The CDR3 runs 15 residues. Germline V CDR1 and CDR2: SGHKS, YYEKEE (reference sequence). In DNA form, the CDR3 reads TGTGCCAGCAGAGGGATCGACAGGAACACCGGGAAGCTGTTTTTT. Translating it yields CASRGIDRNTGKLFF.

As to this clonotype: A read error may account for a junction end that differs from germline. The chain joins TRBV6-2 or TRBV6-3 to TRBJ2-1, with 8 bases that match TRBD1. Germline V CDR1 and CDR2: MNHEY, SVGEGT. The CDR3 covers 15 residues. The CDR3 bases are TGTACCAGCAGTTACGGACAGGGTGCCTACAATGAGCAGTTCTTC. Amino acids: CTSSYGQGAYNEQFF.

As for this clonotype: A single base separates this from a much larger clone, so it may be a read error. The chain uses TRBV6-6 and TRBJ1-3; no firm D call. This CDR3 spans 13 amino acids. In germline, CDR1 is MNHNY, CDR2 SVGAGI (reference sequence). The CDR3 nucleotides are TGTACCAGCAGCCGAGACTATAGAAACACCATATATTTT. The encoded protein is CTSSRDYRNTIYF.

The CDR3 region is CASSQDLGSYEHYF. In DNA form, the CDR3 reads TGCGCCAGCAGCCAAGATTTGGGGTCCTACGAACACTACTTC. This sequence joins TRBV4-3 and TRBJ2-7, with unresolved D. Germline CDR1 LGHNA, CDR2 YSLEER. The CDR3 totals 14 residues. V lost 0 bases to trimming and J lost 13 bases, with 19 bases between them.

Comments on this clonotype: An end of the junction differs from the germline gene, which may be a read error. The rearrangement uses TRBV20-1 and TRBJ2-2, with 7 bases fitting TRBD2. The CDR3 sequence is 14 residues long. The V gene's germline CDR1 is DFQATT and CDR2 SNEGSKA (reference sequence). The DNA of the CDR3 is TGCAATGCTTCCAACTCTAGCGGCACCGGGGAACTGTTTTTT. Protein sequence: CNASNSSGTGELFF.

A remark on this clonotype: Given a much more abundant clone one base away, this may be a read error. The rearrangement uses TRBV20-1 and TRBJ1-5, with D unresolved. The CDR3 extends over 13 amino acids. Germline CDR1 DFQATT, CDR2 SNEGSKA (reference sequence). The DNA for the CDR3 is TGCAGTGCTGGAGATGCCGGGAATCAGCCCCAGCATTTT. Translated: CSAGDAGNQPQHF.

This chain links TRBV13 with TRBJ1-2; D not resolved. Germline loops: CDR1 PRHDT, CDR2 FYEKMQ (reference sequence). Deletions cut 2 bases from V and 6 bases from J, with 16 bases between. The CDR3 is made up of 15 amino acids. The CDR3: CASSLLAQPSHGYTF. The CDR3 DNA reads as TGTGCCAGCAGCTTACTGGCACAGCCTAGCCATGGCTACACCTTC.